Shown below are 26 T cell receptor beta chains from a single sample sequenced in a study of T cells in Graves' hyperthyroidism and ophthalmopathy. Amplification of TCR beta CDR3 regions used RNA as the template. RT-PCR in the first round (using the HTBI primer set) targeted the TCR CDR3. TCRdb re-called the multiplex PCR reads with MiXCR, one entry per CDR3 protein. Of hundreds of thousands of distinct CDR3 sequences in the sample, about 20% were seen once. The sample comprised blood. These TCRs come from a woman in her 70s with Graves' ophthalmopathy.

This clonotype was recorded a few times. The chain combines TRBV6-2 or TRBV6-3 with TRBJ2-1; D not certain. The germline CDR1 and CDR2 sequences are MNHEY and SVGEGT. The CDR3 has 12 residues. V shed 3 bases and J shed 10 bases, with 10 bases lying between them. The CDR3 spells CASSYTVWEQFF. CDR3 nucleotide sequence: TGTGCCAGCAGTTATACGGTGTGGGAGCAGTTCTTC.

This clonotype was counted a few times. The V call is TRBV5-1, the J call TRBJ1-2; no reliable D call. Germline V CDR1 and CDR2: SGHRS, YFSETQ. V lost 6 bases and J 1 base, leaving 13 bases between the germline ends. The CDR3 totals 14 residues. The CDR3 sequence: CASTQTRLNYGYTF. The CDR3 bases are TGCGCCAGCACCCAGACAAGGCTTAACTATGGCTACACCTTC.

CDR3 bases: TGCGCCAGCAGCCTGACAGGGGGCCACTACAATGAGCAGTTCTTC. It specifies CASSLTGGHYNEQFF. The chain combines TRBV5-1 with TRBJ2-1; 10 nucleotides agree with TRBD1. The CDR3 has 15 amino acids. The germline V gene has CDR1 SGHRS and CDR2 YFSETQ. Unmatched junction bases numbered 4, after V lost 4 bases and J lost 3 bases.

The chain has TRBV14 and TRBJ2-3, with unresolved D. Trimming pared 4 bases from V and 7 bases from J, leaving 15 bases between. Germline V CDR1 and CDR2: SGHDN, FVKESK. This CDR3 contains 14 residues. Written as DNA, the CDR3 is TGTGCCAGCAGCCGCGACATAGTCGGACATACGCAGTATTTT. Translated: CASSRDIVGHTQYF.

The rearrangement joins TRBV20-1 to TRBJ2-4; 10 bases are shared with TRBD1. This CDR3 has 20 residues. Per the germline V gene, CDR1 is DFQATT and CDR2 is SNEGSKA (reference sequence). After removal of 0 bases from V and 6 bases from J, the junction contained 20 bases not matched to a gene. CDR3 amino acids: CSARDSQGQGERGRVNIQYF. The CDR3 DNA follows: TGCAGTGCTAGAGATTCCCAAGGACAGGGGGAAAGGGGGAGGGTAAACATTCAGTACTTC.

The CDR3 loop is CASSQGYRDTNEKLFF. Here the CDR3 DNA reads TGTGCCAGCAGCCAAGGGTACAGGGATACTAATGAAAAACTGTTTTTT. The chain combines TRBV4-2 with TRBJ1-4; tentatively, D is TRBD1 (6 bases). With 1 base removed from V and 2 bases from J, the gap between germline ends came to 11 bases. The CDR3 runs to 16 residues. Per germline, CDR1 LGHNA and CDR2 YNFKEQ.

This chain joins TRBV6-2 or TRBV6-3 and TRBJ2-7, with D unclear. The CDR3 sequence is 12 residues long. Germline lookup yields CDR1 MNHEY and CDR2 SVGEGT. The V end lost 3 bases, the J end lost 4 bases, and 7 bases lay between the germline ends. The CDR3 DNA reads TGTGCCAGCAGTTATTTTGGTTACGAGCAGTACTTC. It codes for CASSYFGYEQYF.

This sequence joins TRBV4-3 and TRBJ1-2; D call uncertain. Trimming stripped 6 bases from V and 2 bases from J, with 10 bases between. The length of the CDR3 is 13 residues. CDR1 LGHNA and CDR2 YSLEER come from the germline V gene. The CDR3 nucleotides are TGCGCCAGCAGGCTCGAAGGGAACTATGGCTACACCTTC. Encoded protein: CASRLEGNYGYTF.

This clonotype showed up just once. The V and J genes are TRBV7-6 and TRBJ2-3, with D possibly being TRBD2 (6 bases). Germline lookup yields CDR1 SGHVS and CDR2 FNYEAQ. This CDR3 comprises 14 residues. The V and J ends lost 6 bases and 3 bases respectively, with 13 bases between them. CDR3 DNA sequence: TGTGCCAGCAGGAAACTAGCCGCAACAGATACGCAGTATTTT. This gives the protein CASRKLAATDTQYF.

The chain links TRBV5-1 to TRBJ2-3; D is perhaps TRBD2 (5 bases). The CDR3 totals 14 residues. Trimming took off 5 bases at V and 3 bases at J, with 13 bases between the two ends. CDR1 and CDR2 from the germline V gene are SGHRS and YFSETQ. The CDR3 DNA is TGCGCCAGCAGTGTTGCGAGGGAAACAGATACGCAGTATTTT. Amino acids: CASSVARETDTQYF.

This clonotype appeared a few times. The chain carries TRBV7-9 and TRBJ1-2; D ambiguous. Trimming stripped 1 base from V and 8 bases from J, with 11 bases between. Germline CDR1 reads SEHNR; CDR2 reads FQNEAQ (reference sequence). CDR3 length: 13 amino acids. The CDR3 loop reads CASSLEGLRGYTF. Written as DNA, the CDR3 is TGTGCCAGCAGCTTAGAGGGCCTACGGGGCTACACCTTC.

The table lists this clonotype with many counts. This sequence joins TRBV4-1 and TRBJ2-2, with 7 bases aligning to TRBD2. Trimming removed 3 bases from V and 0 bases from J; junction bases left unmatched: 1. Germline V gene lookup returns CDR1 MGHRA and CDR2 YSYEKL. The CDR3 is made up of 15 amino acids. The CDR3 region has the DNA TGCGCCAGCAGCCATCTAGCGGCGAACACCGGGGAGCTGTTTTTT. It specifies CASSHLAANTGELFF.

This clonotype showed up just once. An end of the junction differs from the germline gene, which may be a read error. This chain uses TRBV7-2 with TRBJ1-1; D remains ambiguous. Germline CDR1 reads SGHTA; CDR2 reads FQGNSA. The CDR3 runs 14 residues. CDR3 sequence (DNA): TGTGCCAGCAGCTTAGGTCCCTTGAACATTGAAGCTTTCTTT. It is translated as CASSLGPLNIEAFF.

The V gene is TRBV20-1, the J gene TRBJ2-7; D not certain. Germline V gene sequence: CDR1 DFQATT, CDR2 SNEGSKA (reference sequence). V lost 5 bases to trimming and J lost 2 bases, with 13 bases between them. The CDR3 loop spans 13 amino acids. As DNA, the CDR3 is TGCAGTGCTCCGCCCAATTCCGCCTACGAGCAGTACTTC. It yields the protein CSAPPNSAYEQYF.

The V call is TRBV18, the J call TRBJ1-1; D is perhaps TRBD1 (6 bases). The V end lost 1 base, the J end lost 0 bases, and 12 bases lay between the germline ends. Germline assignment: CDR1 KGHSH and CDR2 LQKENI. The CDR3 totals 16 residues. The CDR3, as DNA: TGTGCCAGCTCACCACAGTGGGGGGCACTGAACACTGAAGCTTTCTTT. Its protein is CASSPQWGALNTEAFF.

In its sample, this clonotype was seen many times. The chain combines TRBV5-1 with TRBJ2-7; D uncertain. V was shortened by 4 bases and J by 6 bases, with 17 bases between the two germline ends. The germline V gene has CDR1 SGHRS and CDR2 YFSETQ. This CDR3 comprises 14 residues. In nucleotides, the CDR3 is TGCGCCAGCAGCATCCACACTGATTCGGGCGAGCAGTACTTC. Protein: CASSIHTDSGEQYF.

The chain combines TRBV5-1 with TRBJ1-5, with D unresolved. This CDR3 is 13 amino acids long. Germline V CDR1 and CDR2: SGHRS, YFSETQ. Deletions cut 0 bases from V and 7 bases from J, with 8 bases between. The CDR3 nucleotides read TGCGCCAGCAGCTTGGGACCCGGCCAGCCCCAGCATTTT. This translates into CASSLGPGQPQHF.

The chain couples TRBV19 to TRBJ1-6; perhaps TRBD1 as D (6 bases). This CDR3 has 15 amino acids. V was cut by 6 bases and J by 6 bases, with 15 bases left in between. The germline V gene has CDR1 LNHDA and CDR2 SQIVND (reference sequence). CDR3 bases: TGTGCCAGTAGACATAACAGGGTATCTAATTCACCCCTCCACTTT. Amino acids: CASRHNRVSNSPLHF.

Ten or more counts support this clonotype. This chain's CDR3 is CASSLGQGDQETQYF. The CDR3 nucleotides are TGTGCCAGCAGCCTTGGACAGGGGGATCAAGAGACCCAGTACTTC. V gene TRBV7-9 combines with J gene TRBJ2-5; TRBD1 matches 10 bases. There are 15 residues in the CDR3. The V and J ends lost 5 bases and 2 bases, in that order; junction bases with no gene match: 5. Germline V gives CDR1 SEHNR, CDR2 FQNEAQ (reference sequence).

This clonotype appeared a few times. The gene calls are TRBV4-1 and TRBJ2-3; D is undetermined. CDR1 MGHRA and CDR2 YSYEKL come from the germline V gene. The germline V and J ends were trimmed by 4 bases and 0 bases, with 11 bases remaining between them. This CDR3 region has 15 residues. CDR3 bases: TGCGCCAGCAGCCGCTACGGATCTAGCACAGATACGCAGTATTTT. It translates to CASSRYGSSTDTQYF.

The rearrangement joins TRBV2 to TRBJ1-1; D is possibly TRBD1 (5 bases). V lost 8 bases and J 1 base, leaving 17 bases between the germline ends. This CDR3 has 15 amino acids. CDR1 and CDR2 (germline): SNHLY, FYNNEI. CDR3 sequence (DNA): TGTGCCAGCTCCCAAGGTGGGGCGGGGAACACTGAAGCTTTCTTT. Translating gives CASSQGGAGNTEAFF.

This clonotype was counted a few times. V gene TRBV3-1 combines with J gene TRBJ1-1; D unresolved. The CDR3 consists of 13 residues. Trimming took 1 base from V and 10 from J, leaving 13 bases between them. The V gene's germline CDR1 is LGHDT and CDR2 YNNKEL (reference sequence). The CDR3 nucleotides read TGTGCCAGCAGCCAAGGAGTAGGTTATTCAGCTTTCTTT. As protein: CASSQGVGYSAFF.

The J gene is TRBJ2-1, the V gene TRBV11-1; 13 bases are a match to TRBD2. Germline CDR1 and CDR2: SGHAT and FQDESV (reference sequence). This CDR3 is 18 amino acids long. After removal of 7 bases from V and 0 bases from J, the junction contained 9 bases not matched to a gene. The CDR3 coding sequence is TGTGCCAGCACTCTGGGACTAGCGGGGTCGAGCTCCTACAATGAGCAGTTCTTC. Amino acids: CASTLGLAGSSSYNEQFF.

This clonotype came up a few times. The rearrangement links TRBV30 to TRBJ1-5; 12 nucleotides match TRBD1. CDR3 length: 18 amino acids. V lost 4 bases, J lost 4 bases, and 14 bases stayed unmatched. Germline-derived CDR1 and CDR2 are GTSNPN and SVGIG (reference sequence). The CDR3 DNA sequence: TGTGCCTGGACCCTACGGGACAGGGGGCGAGATCCAAATCAGCCCCAGCATTTT. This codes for CAWTLRDRGRDPNQPQHF.

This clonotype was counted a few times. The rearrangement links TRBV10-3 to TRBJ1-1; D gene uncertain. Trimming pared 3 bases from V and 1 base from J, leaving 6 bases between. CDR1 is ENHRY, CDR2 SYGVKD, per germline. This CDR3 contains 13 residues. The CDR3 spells CAISEGENTEAFF. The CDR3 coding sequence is TGTGCCATCAGTGAAGGAGAGAACACTGAAGCTTTCTTT.

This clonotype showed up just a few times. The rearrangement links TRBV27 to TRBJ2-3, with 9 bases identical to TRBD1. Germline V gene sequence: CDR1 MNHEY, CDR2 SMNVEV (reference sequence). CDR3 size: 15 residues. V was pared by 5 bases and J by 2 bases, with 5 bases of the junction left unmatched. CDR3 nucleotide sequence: TGTGCCAGCAGTCCCGGGACAGGGATCACAGATACGCAGTATTTT. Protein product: CASSPGTGITDTQYF.